The rows below give T cell receptor beta chains drawn from one sample of a study of T cell repertoires in cytomegalovirus infection. TCRdb fed the reads into MiXCR, producing one record per CDR3 protein. The sample has 150,000 to 160,000 distinct CDR3 sequences; 23% are singletons. Material for sequencing was PBMCs. The receptors were sampled from a human donor in good health (CMV status not recorded). Some clones in this sample may be carry-over from other donors' samples. Each CDR3 is given with its conserved first and last residue. A D gene is named only where the DNA matches it firmly. Some rows have no size entry. The others give once, few or many, or a class for an expanded clone.

d_call j_call clone_size v_call cdr3_nt cdr3_aa
TRBD2 TRBJ2-7 NA TRBV11-3 TGTGCCAGCAGCACCGGACTAGCGGGAGGCCCCTCCGAGCAGTACTTC CASSTGLAGGPSEQYF
NA TRBJ2-3 few TRBV29-1 TGCAGCGTTCGGGAAGGCCACCTTGGTACGCAGTATTTT CSVREGHLGTQYF
NA TRBJ2-4 NA TRBV6-1 TGTGCCAGCAGTAATGGACTAGCCAAAAACATTCAGTACTTC CASSNGLAKNIQYF
NA TRBJ1-2 many TRBV7-2 TGTGCCAGCAGCGAACTCAGCTGGGGCTACACCTTC CASSELSWGYTF
NA TRBJ1-1 many TRBV12-3/TRBV12-4 TGTGCCAGCAGTCGCTCCGGACAGCTTGAAGCTTTCTTT CASSRSGQLEAFF
NA TRBJ2-7 many TRBV7-2 TGTGCCAGCAGCTTAGCGGACAGCTACTACGAGCAGTACTTC CASSLADSYYEQYF
NA TRBJ2-2 few TRBV7-6 TGTGCCAGCAGCTCCGAAAAGCTAGCCAACACCGGGGAGCTGTTTTTT CASSSEKLANTGELFF
NA TRBJ1-5 NA TRBV7-2 TGTGCCAGCAGCTTAGGGGTACCGAATCAGCCCCAGCATTTT CASSLGVPNQPQHF
TRBD2 TRBJ2-1 NA TRBV19 TGTGCCAGTAGTCCCGCTAGCGGGGGGGCCGGAGAGCAGTTCTTC CASSPASGGAGEQFF
NA TRBJ2-5 NA TRBV24-1 TGTGCCACCAGTGATCCGAGGACAGTCCAAGAGACCCAGTACTTC CATSDPRTVQETQYF
NA TRBJ1-6 many TRBV7-8 TGTGCCAGCAGCTTAGGAGGGTTTGGGTCACCCCTCCACTTT CASSLGGFGSPLHF
NA TRBJ1-5 NA TRBV20-1 TGCAGTGCTAGAGAGGGGTTTGGCAATCAGCCCCAGCATTTT CSAREGFGNQPQHF
NA TRBJ1-5 NA TRBV28 TGTGCCAGCAGTCCCCGGTTGGGCAATCAGCCCCAGCATTTT CASSPRLGNQPQHF
NA TRBJ2-3 few TRBV2 TGTGCCAGCGGGACTCGAGGCACAGATACGCAGTATTTT CASGTRGTDTQYF
NA TRBJ2-2 NA TRBV24-1 TGTGCCACCAGTGACCCGCGGACTGGAACCGGGGAGCTGTTTTTT CATSDPRTGTGELFF
NA TRBJ1-2 few TRBV28 TGTGCCAGCCTGGACATACCAAGGGGTGGCTACACCTTC CASLDIPRGGYTF
NA TRBJ1-1 few TRBV7-2 TGTGCCAGCAGCCCCACAACGAGGACTGAAGCTTTCTTT CASSPTTRTEAFF
NA TRBJ2-3 NA TRBV20-1 TGCAGTGCTAGGGGGGGAGGATTCACAGATACGCAGTATTTT CSARGGGFTDTQYF
NA TRBJ2-7 NA TRBV20-1 TGCAGTGCTAGAGATATGAGGGGGGCCCTCGAGCAGTACTTC CSARDMRGALEQYF
NA TRBJ1-2 few TRBV6-1 TGTGCCAGCAGTGTTCCGGGAGTGGGAAACTATGGCTACACCTTC CASSVPGVGNYGYTF
TRBD1 TRBJ1-1 few TRBV12-3/TRBV12-4 TGTGCCAGCAGTCCCTCCAGGGGGACAGGGTTAGACACTGAAGCTTTCTTT CASSPSRGTGLDTEAFF
NA TRBJ2-7 NA TRBV14 TGTGCCAGCAGCCAAGTCAGGGGACCCTACGAGCAGTACTTC CASSQVRGPYEQYF
TRBD1 TRBJ2-1 NA TRBV15 TGTGCCACCAGCAGACCCGGACAGGGGGCGAGGGAGCAGTTCTTC CATSRPGQGAREQFF
TRBD1 TRBJ1-1 few TRBV28 TGTGCCAGCAGTTTACCGGGACAGTTGAACACTGAAGCTTTCTTT CASSLPGQLNTEAFF
NA TRBJ2-5 few TRBV28 TGTGCCAGCAGTTTCCCAGGGAGGGAGACCCAGTACTTC CASSFPGRETQYF
TRBD2 TRBJ2-7 few TRBV6-2/TRBV6-3 TGTGCCAGCAGTTACAGCGGACTAGCAAACGAGCAGTACTTC CASSYSGLANEQYF
NA TRBJ1-1 many TRBV18 TGTGCCAGCTCACTGGACCGGGTAGGGAACACTGAAGCTTTCTTT CASSLDRVGNTEAFF
NA TRBJ1-4 few TRBV2 TGTGCCAGCAGTGAAGAAGGACAGCGCGGTAATGAAAAACTGTTTTTT CASSEEGQRGNEKLFF
NA TRBJ2-3 many TRBV12-3/TRBV12-4 TGTGCCAGCAGCCCATGGGGGCCCGGGGGCACAGATACGCAGTATTTT CASSPWGPGGTDTQYF
NA TRBJ2-6 NA TRBV30 TGTGCCTGGAGTGTGGGGATAATCCGACAGAGCTCTGGGGCCAACGTCCTGACTTTC CAWSVGIIRQSSGANVLTF
NA TRBJ2-4 few TRBV5-4 TGTGCCAGCAGTTACGACGGAGAAAACATTCAGTACTTC CASSYDGENIQYF
TRBD2 TRBJ2-5 few TRBV20-1 TGCAGTGCTAGGATTGCTAGCGGGAAAGAGACCCAGTACTTC CSARIASGKETQYF
NA TRBJ2-1 many TRBV19 TGTGCCAGTAGTATGGGTGTCGCCCCCTACAATGAGCAGTTCTTC CASSMGVAPYNEQFF
TRBD2 TRBJ2-2 few TRBV6-2/TRBV6-3 TGTGCCAGCAGTTTCCACTTAGCGGGTGCCGGGGAGCTGTTTTTT CASSFHLAGAGELFF
NA TRBJ2-7 many TRBV7-2 TGTGCCAGCAGCCCCCAAGCGAGTCTTCGACACGAGCAGTACTTC CASSPQASLRHEQYF
NA TRBJ1-5 medium-sized TRBV7-2 TGTGCCAGCAGCTTAGCGAGGAGTAGCAATCAGCCCCAGCATTTT CASSLARSSNQPQHF
NA TRBJ2-1 few TRBV7-6 TGTGCCAGCAGCCCCCCTGGGATAGTCTACAATGAGCAGTTCTTC CASSPPGIVYNEQFF
NA TRBJ2-7 NA TRBV29-1 TGCAGCGTTGGACAGCGGAATACCTACGAGCAGTACTTC CSVGQRNTYEQYF
NA TRBJ1-1 many TRBV7-2 TGTGCCAGCAGCTCGCAACCACCGGGACAGAACACTGAAGCTTTCTTT CASSSQPPGQNTEAFF
TRBD1 TRBJ1-1 NA TRBV9 TGTGCCAGCGGATCCGGGACAGTTAACCCTGAAGCTTTCTTT CASGSGTVNPEAFF
TRBD1 TRBJ1-1 NA TRBV6-5 TGTGCCAGCAGTTACTCGGGGACAGGGTTGGACACTGAAGCTTTCTTT CASSYSGTGLDTEAFF
TRBD2 TRBJ2-2 few TRBV28 TGTGCCAGCAGTCGAGGGACTAGCGGGTCCGGGGAGCTGTTTTTT CASSRGTSGSGELFF
TRBD2 TRBJ2-7 many TRBV7-8 TGTGCCAGCAGCCCTCTCCGGCTAGCGGGGGTAAAAAAGAGCTCCTACGAGCAGTACTTC CASSPLRLAGVKKSSYEQYF
TRBD1 TRBJ2-2 NA TRBV27 TGTGCCAGTTCTCCCCCGGGACAGGGGGCTGACACCGGGGAGCTGTTTTTT CASSPPGQGADTGELFF
NA TRBJ2-2 many TRBV2 TGTGCCAGCATCGGGAACACCGGGGAGCTGTTTTTT CASIGNTGELFF
NA TRBJ2-1 NA TRBV15 TGTGCCACCAGCAGAGATGGCACTACCCTCTACAATGAGCAGTTCTTC CATSRDGTTLYNEQFF
NA TRBJ1-2 few TRBV23-1 TGCGCCAGCAGTCATTCAGCGGCAGGGCCTCATGGCTACACCTTC CASSHSAAGPHGYTF